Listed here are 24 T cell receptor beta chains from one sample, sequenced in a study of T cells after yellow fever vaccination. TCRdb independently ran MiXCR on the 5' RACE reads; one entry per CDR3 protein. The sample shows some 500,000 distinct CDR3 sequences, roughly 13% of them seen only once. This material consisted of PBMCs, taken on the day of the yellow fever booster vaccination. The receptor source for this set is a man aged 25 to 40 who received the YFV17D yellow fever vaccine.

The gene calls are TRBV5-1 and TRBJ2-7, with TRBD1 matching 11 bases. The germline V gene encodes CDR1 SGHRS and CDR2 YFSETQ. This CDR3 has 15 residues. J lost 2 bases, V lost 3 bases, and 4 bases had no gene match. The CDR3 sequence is CASSWGQGVTYEQYF. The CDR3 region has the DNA TGCGCCAGCAGCTGGGGACAGGGGGTAACCTACGAGCAGTACTTC.

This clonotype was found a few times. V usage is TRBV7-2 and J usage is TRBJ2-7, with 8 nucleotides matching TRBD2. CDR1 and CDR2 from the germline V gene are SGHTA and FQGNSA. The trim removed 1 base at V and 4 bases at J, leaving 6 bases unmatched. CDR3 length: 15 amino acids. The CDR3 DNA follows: TGTGCCAGCAGCTTAGTAGGGACTAGTCAGTACGAGCAGTACTTC. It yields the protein CASSLVGTSQYEQYF.

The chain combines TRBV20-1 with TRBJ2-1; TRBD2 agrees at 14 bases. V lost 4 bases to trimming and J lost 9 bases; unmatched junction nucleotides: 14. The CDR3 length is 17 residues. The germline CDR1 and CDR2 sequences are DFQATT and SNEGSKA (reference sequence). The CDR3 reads CSATTTGTSGSSGEQFF. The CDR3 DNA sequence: TGCAGTGCTACTACTACCGGGACTAGCGGGAGTTCTGGTGAGCAGTTCTTC.

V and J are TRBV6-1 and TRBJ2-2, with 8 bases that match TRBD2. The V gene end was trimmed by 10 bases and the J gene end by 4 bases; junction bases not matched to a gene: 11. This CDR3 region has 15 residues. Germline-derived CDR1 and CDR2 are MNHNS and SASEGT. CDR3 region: CATQTGGPITGELFF. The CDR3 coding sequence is TGTGCCACTCAGACGGGAGGGCCGATCACCGGGGAGCTGTTTTTT.

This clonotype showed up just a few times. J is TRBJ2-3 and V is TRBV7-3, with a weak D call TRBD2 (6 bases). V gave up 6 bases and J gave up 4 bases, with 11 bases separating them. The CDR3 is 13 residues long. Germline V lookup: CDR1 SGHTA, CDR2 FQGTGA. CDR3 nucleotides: TGTGCCAGCAGTTATGGACTATCAGATACGCAGTATTTT. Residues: CASSYGLSDTQYF.

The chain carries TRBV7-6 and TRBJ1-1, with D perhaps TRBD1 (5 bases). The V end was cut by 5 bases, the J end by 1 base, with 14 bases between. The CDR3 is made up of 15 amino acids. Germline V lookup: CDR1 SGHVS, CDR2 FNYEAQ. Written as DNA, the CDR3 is TGTGCCAGCAGCGCGGCGGGGCAGACGAACACTGAAGCTTTCTTT. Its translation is CASSAAGQTNTEAFF.

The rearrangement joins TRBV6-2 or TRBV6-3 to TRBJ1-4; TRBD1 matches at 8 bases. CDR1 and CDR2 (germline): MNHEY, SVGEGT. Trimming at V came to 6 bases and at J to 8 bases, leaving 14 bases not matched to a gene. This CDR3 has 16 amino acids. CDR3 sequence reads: CASRGTGPPGSEKLFF. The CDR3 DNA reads TGTGCCAGCAGGGGGACAGGCCCCCCGGGAAGCGAAAAACTGTTTTTT.

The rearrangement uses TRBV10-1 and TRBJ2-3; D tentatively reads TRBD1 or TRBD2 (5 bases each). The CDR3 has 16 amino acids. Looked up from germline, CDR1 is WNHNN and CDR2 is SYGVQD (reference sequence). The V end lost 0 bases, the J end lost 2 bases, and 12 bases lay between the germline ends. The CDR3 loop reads CASSESRGVNTDTQYF. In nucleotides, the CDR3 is TGCGCCAGCAGTGAGTCAAGAGGGGTCAACACAGATACGCAGTATTTT.

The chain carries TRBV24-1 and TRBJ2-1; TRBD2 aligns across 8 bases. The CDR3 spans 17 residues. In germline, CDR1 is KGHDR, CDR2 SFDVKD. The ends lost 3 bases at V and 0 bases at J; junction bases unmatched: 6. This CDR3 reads CATSDPFSGSSYNEQFF. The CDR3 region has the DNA TGTGCCACCAGTGATCCATTCAGCGGGAGCTCCTACAATGAGCAGTTCTTC.

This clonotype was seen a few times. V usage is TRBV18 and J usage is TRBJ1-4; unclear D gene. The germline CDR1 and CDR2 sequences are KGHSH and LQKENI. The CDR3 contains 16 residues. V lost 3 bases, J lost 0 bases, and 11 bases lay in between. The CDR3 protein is CASSPLEFTTNEKLFF. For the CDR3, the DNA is TGTGCCAGCTCACCTTTGGAATTTACAACTAATGAAAAACTGTTTTTT.

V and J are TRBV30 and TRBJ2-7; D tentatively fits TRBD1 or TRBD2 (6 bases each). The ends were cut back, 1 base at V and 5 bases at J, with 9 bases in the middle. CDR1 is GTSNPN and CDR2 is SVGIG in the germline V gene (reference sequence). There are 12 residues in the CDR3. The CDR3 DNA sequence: TGTGCCTGGAGTGAAAGGGGGGACGAGCAGTACTTC. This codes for CAWSERGDEQYF.

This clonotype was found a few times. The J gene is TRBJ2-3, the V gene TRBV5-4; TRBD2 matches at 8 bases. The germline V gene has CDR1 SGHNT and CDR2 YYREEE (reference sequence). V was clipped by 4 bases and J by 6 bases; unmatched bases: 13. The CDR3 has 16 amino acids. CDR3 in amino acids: CASSITGTRGFDTQYF. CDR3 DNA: TGTGCCAGCAGCATTACCGGGACTAGGGGATTCGATACGCAGTATTTT.

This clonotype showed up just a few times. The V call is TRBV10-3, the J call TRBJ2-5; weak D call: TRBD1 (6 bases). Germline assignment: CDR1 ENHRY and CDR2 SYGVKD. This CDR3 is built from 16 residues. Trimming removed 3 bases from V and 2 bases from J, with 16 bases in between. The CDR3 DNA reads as TGTGCCATCAGTGAAGGGATAGCAGGGGCGCAAGAGACCCAGTACTTC. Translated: CAISEGIAGAQETQYF.

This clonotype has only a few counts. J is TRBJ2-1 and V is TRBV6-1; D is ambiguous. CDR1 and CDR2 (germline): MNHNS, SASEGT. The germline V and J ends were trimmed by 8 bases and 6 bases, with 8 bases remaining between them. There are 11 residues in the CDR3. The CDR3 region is CASALLNEQFF. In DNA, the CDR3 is TGTGCCAGCGCTCTTCTCAATGAGCAGTTCTTC.

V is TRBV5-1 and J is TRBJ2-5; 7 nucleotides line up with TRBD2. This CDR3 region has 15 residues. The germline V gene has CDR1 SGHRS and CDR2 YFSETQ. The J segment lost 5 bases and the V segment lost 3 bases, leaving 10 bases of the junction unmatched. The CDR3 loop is CASSWGGSGRETQYF. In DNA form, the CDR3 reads TGCGCCAGCAGCTGGGGAGGGTCAGGGCGCGAGACCCAGTACTTC.

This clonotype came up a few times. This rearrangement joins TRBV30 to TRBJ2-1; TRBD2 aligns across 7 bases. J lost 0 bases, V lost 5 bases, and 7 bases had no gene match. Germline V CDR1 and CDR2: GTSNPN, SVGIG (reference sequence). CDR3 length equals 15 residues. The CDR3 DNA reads TGTGCCTGGGACAACCAGCGGGGCTCCTACAATGAGCAGTTCTTC. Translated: CAWDNQRGSYNEQFF.

The CDR3 is CASSFTSGRFQYF. CDR3 in DNA: TGTGCCAGCAGCTTTACTAGCGGGAGGTTCCAGTACTTC. This chain links TRBV5-8 with TRBJ2-5; 12 nucleotides agree with TRBD2. Germline CDR1 and CDR2: SGHTS and YDEGEE. The V gene end was trimmed by 2 bases and the J gene end by 10 bases; junction bases not matched to a gene: 3. There are 13 residues in the CDR3.

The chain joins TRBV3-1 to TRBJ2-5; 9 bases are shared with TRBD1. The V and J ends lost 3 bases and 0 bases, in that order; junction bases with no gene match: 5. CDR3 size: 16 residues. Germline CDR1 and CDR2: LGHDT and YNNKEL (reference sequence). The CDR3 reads CASSQDWTGDQETQYF. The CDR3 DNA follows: TGTGCCAGCAGCCAGGACTGGACAGGGGACCAAGAGACCCAGTACTTC.

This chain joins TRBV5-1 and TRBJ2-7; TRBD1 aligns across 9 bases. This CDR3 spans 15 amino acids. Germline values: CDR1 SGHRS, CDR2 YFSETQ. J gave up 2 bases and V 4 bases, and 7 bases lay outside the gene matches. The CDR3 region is CASSVGDRATYEQYF. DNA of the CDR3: TGCGCCAGCAGCGTCGGGGACAGGGCGACCTACGAGCAGTACTTC.

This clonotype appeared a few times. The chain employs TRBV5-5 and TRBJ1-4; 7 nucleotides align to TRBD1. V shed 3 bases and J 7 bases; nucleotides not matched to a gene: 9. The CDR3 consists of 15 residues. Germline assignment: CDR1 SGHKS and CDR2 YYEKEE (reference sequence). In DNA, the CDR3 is TGTGCCAGCAGCTCCACAGGGGATCGGGGTGAAAAACTGTTTTTT. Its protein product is CASSSTGDRGEKLFF.

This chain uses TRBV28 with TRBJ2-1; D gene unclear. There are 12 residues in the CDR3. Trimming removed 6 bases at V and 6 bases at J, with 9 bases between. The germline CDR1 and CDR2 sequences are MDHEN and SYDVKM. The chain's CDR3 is CASRDSPNEQFF. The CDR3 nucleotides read TGTGCCAGCAGGGATTCCCCCAATGAGCAGTTCTTC.

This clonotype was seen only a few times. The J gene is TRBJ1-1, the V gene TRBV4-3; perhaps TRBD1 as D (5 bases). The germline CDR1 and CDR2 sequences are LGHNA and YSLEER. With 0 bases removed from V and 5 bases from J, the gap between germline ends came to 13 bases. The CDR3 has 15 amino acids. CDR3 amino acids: CASSQEGMGRTEAFF. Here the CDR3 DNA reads TGCGCCAGCAGCCAAGAGGGAATGGGACGGACTGAAGCTTTCTTT.

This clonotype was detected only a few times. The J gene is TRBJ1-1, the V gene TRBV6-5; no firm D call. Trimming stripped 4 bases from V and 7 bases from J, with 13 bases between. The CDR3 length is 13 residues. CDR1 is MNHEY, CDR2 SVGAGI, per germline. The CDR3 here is CASSSQERGEAFF. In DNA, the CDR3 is TGTGCCAGCAGTTCCCAGGAACGAGGTGAAGCTTTCTTT.

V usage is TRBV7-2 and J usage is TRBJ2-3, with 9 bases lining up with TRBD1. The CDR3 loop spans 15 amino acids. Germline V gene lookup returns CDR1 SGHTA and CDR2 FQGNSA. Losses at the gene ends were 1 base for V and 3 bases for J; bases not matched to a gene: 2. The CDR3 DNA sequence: TGTGCCAGCAGCTTAGTAGGGACAGGGACAGATACGCAGTATTTT. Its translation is CASSLVGTGTDTQYF.